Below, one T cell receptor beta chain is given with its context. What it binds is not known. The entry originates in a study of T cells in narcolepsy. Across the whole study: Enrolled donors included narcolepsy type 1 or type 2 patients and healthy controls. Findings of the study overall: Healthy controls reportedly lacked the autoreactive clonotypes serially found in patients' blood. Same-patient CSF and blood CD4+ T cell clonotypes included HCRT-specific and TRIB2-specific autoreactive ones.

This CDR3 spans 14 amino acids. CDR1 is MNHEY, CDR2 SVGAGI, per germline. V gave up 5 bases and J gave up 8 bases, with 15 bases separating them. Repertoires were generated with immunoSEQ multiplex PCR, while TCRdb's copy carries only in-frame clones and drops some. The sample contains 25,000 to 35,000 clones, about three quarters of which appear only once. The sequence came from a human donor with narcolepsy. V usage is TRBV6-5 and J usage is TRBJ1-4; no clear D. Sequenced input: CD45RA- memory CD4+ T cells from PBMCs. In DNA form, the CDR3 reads TGTGCCAGCAGTGAACCCGGGAAGGCGGAAAAACTGTTTTTT. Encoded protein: CASSEPGKAEKLFF.